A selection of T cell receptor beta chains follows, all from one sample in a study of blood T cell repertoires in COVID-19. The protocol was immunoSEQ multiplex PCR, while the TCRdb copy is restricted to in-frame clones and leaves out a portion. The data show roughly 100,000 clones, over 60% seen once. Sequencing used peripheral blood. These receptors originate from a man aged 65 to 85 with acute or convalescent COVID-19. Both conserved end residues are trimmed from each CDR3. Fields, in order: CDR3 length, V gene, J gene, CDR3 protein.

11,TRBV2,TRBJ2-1,ASSGTGGWEQF
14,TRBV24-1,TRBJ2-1,ATSDLKREGLYEQF
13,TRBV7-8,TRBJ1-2,ASSLNADTNYGYT
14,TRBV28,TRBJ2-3,ASRSPASGRTDTQY
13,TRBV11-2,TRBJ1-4,ASSLEVRRGEKLF
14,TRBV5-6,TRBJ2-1,ASSLELAGASNEQF
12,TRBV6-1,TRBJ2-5,ASREGGAGETQY
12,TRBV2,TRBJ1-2,ASSERTGTYGYT
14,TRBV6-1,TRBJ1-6,ASSDHARGGGSPLH
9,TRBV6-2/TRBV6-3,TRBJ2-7,ASSYGSEQY
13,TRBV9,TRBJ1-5,ASSREGMSNQPQH
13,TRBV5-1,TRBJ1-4,ASSLVGQANEKLF
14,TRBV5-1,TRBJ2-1,ASSSGQGLSYNEQF
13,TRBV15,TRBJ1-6,ATSSWTGGNSPLH
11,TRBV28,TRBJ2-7,ASVPGGAYEQY
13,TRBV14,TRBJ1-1,ASSQNIAVNTEAF
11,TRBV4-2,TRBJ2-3,ASRAENTDTQY
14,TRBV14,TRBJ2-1,ASSQEGGIPYNEQF
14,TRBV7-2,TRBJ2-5,ASSLSGLAGLETQY
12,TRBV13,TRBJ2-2,ASSSQTVAGELF
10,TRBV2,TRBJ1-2,ASTGQGDGYT
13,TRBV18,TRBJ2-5,ASSPTGGDQETQY
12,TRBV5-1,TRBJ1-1,ASSLDRGVTEAF
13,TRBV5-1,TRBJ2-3,ASSPSGGDTDTQY
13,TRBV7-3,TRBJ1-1,ASSTPGLTLSEAF
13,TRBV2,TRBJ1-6,ASSEAGANPSPLH
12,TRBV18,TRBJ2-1,ASSPQGSGNEQF
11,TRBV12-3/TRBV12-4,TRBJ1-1,ASSPGMNTEAF
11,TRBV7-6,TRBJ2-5,ASSRGVGETQY
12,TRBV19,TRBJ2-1,ASSIDARTSEQF
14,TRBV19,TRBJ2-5,ASAGLGQDNQETQY
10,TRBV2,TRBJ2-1,ASSGTSDQQF
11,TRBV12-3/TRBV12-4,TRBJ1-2,ASSWDRASGYT
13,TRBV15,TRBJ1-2,ATSSEMGDRVGYT
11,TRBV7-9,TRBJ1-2,ASSTKDRDGYT
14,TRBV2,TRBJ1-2,ASRNSDPSSLYGYT
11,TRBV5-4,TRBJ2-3,ASSKDRADTQY
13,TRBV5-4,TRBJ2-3,ASIRDTEPTDTQY